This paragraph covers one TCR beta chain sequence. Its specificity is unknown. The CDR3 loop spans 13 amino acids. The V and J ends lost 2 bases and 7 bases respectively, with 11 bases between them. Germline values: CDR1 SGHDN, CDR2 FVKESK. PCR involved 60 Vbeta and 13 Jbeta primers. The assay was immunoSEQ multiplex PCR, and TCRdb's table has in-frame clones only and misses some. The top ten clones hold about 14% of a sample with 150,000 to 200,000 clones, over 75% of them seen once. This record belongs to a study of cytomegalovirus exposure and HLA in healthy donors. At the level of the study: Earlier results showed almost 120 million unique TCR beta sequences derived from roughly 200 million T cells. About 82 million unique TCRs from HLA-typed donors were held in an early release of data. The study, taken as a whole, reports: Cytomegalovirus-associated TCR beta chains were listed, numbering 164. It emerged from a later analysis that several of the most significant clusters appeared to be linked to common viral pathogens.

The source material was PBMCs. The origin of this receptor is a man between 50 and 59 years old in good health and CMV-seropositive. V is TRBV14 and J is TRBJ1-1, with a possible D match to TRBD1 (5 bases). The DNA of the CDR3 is TGTGCCAGCAGCCAATACGGGGGGGGTGAAGCTTTCTTT. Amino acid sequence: CASSQYGGGEAFF.